This TCR beta chain was found in a study of blood T cell repertoires in COVID-19. The wider study: Samples of COVID-19 (acute and convalescent) were obtained from the United States, Italy and Spain. PBMCs, B-cell-depleted T cells, or T cells were the source of the cDNA or gDNA that made up the material.

Repertoires were generated with immunoSEQ multiplex PCR, while TCRdb's copy carries only in-frame clones and drops some. The table shows 50,000 to 60,000 clones, with around 83% occurring only once. V gave up 1 base and J gave up 0 bases, with 16 bases separating them. The CDR3 is 17 residues long. Germline V lookup: CDR1 LNHDA, CDR2 SQIVND (reference sequence). This receptor was identified in a human donor in a cohort sampled during active or convalescent COVID-19. Material for sequencing was peripheral blood. The V gene is TRBV19, the J gene TRBJ2-7; D might be TRBD1 (6 bases). The CDR3 DNA reads as TGTGCCAGTAGTATAGGACAGGCTCGCCCTAACTCCTACGAGCAGTACTTC. Its protein product is CASSIGQARPNSYEQYF.